Below are 25 T cell receptor beta chains sequenced from a single sample in a study of T cell repertoires in cytomegalovirus infection. A single record per CDR3 protein comes from TCRdb applying MiXCR to the reads. Of around 260,000 distinct CDR3 sequences listed, around 8.7% are singletons. The material sequenced was PBMCs. These receptors were obtained from a human donor in good health (CMV status not recorded). Some clones in this sample may be carry-over from other donors' samples.

The chain combines TRBV9 with TRBJ2-5; 8 bases map to TRBD2. CDR1 is SGDLS, CDR2 YYNGEE, per germline. This CDR3 has 16 amino acids. J lost 1 base, V lost 0 bases, and 5 bases had no gene match. In nucleotides, the CDR3 is TGTGCCAGCAGCGTAGGAAGCGGGGGAGTCCAAGAGACCCAGTACTTC. This gives the protein CASSVGSGGVQETQYF. Complete variable domain (other parts from reference TRBV9 and TRBJ2-5): DSGVTQTPKHLITATGQRVTLRCSPRSGDLSVYWYQQSLDQGLQFLIQYYNGEERAKGNILERFSAQQFPDLHSELNLSSLELGDSALYFCASSVGSGGVQETQYFGPGTRLLVL.

The chain joins TRBV12-3 or TRBV12-4 to TRBJ2-1; a possible D gene is TRBD2 (6 bases). The CDR3 length is 15 residues. V lost 6 bases, J lost 1 base, and 13 bases lay in between. The DNA for the CDR3 is TGTGCCAGCAGAACGACGGGGGTATCCTACAATGAGCAGTTCTTC. It translates to CASRTTGVSYNEQFF.

This clonotype was seen many times. The chain carries TRBV7-2 and TRBJ2-7; 9 nucleotides agree with TRBD1. The germline CDR1 and CDR2 sequences are SGHTA and FQGNSA. The CDR3 spans 13 residues. J gave up 6 bases and V 5 bases, and 5 bases lay outside the gene matches. Written as DNA, the CDR3 is TGTGCCAGCAGCGACCGGACAGGGGTCGAGCAGTACTTC. Its translation is CASSDRTGVEQYF.

This rearrangement joins TRBV18 to TRBJ1-6; 7 bases are a match to TRBD1. Germline assignment: CDR1 KGHSH and CDR2 LQKENI. Trimming at V came to 4 bases and at J to 2 bases, leaving 5 bases not matched to a gene. The CDR3 covers 16 residues. The CDR3 nucleotides read TGTGCCAGCTCACTTACAGGGGAACCCTATAATTCACCCCTCCACTTT. This gives the protein CASSLTGEPYNSPLHF.

This clonotype appeared many times. The CDR3 reads CASSLSGGYNEQFF. CDR3 in DNA: TGTGCCAGCAGCTTGAGCGGGGGGTACAATGAGCAGTTCTTC. This chain joins TRBV7-2 and TRBJ2-1; 9 bases map to TRBD2. CDR3 size: 14 residues. Germline assignment: CDR1 SGHTA and CDR2 FQGNSA. Germline trimming cut 3 bases from V and 4 bases from J; bases unmatched to any gene: 1.

The J gene is TRBJ2-6, the V gene TRBV29-1, with TRBD1 as a possible D gene (5 bases). V was cut by 5 bases and J by 3 bases, with 17 bases left in between. From germline, CDR1 is SQVTM and CDR2 ANQGSEA. CDR3 size: 16 residues. In DNA form, the CDR3 reads TGCAGCGTTTCGTGGGGTCAGGGCGGTGGGGCCAACGTCCTGACTTTC. This translates into CSVSWGQGGGANVLTF.

This clonotype was counted between two and nine times. The J gene is TRBJ2-5, the V gene TRBV28, with 13 bases that match TRBD2. The CDR3 covers 18 residues. The V gene end was trimmed by 3 bases and the J gene end by 7 bases; junction bases not matched to a gene: 14. In germline, CDR1 is MDHEN, CDR2 SYDVKM. The CDR3 DNA is TGTGCCAGCAGTTTCCCTACCCGACTAGCGGGGGGCCGGGGGACCCAGTACTTC. Amino acid sequence: CASSFPTRLAGGRGTQYF.

This clonotype was counted many times. The chain links TRBV7-2 to TRBJ1-1; a weak D match, TRBD1 (5 bases). Deletions cut 5 bases from V and 4 bases from J, with 14 bases between. The CDR3 runs to 14 residues. In germline, CDR1 is SGHTA, CDR2 FQGNSA. DNA of the CDR3: TGTGCCAGCAGCGCACTGAGGGGAGGCACTGAAGCTTTCTTT. Its protein product is CASSALRGGTEAFF.

This CDR3 reads CASSVLAGRTNQPQHF. The CDR3 DNA follows: TGTGCCAGTAGTGTCCTGGCGGGGCGCACCAATCAGCCCCAGCATTTT. The rearrangement uses TRBV19 and TRBJ1-5, with TRBD1 as a possible D gene (5 bases). The CDR3 is 16 residues long. CDR1 is LNHDA, CDR2 SQIVND, per germline (reference sequence). Trimming took 5 bases from V and 3 from J, leaving 17 bases between them.

Many counts were recorded for this clonotype. The V gene is TRBV7-2, the J gene TRBJ2-3; 13 bases agree with TRBD2. After removal of 5 bases from V and 5 bases from J, the junction contained 10 bases not matched to a gene. Germline CDR1 reads SGHTA; CDR2 reads FQGNSA. The CDR3 runs to 17 residues. As DNA, the CDR3 is TGTGCCAGCAGCAGAGGGACTAGCGGGGCGCGGCTAGATACGCAGTATTTT. Its protein product is CASSRGTSGARLDTQYF.

The rearrangement joins TRBV19 to TRBJ2-3, with 7 bases matching TRBD2. V gave up 3 bases and J gave up 2 bases; unmatched junction bases: 2. CDR3 length equals 14 residues. CDR1 and CDR2 from the germline V gene are LNHDA and SQIVND (reference sequence). As DNA, the CDR3 is TGTGCCAGTAGTATGGGAGGGTTCACAGATACGCAGTATTTT. It encodes CASSMGGFTDTQYF.

This clonotype showed up many times. V and J are TRBV11-3 and TRBJ2-7, with a weak D call TRBD1 (6 bases). The CDR3 has 15 residues. Germline V gene data show CDR1 as SGHNT and CDR2 as YENEEA. V was cut by 6 bases and J by 5 bases, with 20 bases left in between. The CDR3 coding sequence is TGTGCCAGCAGTACCGGGTCAAGGGGGAAGGACGAGCAGTACTTC. Translated, it gives CASSTGSRGKDEQYF.

This clonotype appeared many times. J is TRBJ2-5 and V is TRBV15; TRBD2 agrees at 8 bases. V lost 0 bases and J lost 5; bases outside the gene matches: 8. CDR3 size: 16 residues. CDR1 is LNHNV and CDR2 is YYDKDF in the germline V gene (reference sequence). As DNA, the CDR3 is TGTGCCACCAGCAGAGACCAAAGCGGGAGTGGGGAGACCCAGTACTTC. Its translation is CATSRDQSGSGETQYF.

This clonotype has at least ten counts. The genes are TRBV7-2 and TRBJ2-3; D is tentatively TRBD1 or TRBD2 (5 bases each). CDR3 length: 14 amino acids. Trimming cost V 6 bases and J 3 bases, with 13 bases left between them. Germline loops: CDR1 SGHTA, CDR2 FQGNSA. CDR3 protein: CASRPGTLTDTQYF. The CDR3 DNA reads as TGTGCCAGCAGACCCGGGACCTTAACAGATACGCAGTATTTT. The complete variable domain, with remaining parts taken from reference TRBV7-2 and TRBJ2-3, reads GAGVSQSPSNKVTEKGKDVELRCDPISGHTALYWYRQSLGQGLEFLIYFQGNSAPDKSGLPSDRFSAERTGGSVSTLTIQRTQQEDSAVYLCASRPGTLTDTQYFGPGTRLTVL.

This clonotype was seen ten or more times. The CDR3 DNA follows: TGTGCCAGCAGCTTAGGACGGGTACACGGGGGGCGGTACGAGCAGTACTTC. Translating gives CASSLGRVHGGRYEQYF. This chain uses TRBV7-6 with TRBJ2-7; D possibly corresponds to TRBD2 (7 bases). V was cut by 1 base and J by 4 bases, with 20 bases left in between. CDR3 length: 17 residues. Germline V lookup: CDR1 SGHVS, CDR2 FNYEAQ.

V usage is TRBV12-3 or TRBV12-4 and J usage is TRBJ1-2; 8 bases agree with TRBD1. V shed 7 bases, J shed 4 bases, and the junction held 8 bases outside the gene matches. This CDR3 has 14 residues. CDR3 DNA sequence: TGTGCCAGCACCCCGGACAGGGCCTCCTATGGCTACACCTTC. This sequence encodes CASTPDRASYGYTF.

V is TRBV27 and J is TRBJ1-4; D possibly corresponds to TRBD1 (5 bases). CDR1 and CDR2 (germline): MNHEY, SMNVEV (reference sequence). V dropped 3 bases and J dropped 5 bases, with 16 bases sitting between them. CDR3 length: 16 amino acids. The CDR3 DNA reads as TGTGCCAGCAGTTTCCTATCGACAGTTGGAAATGAAAAACTGTTTTTT. Encoded protein: CASSFLSTVGNEKLFF.

This clonotype has ten or more counts. This chain joins TRBV25-1 and TRBJ1-6; D is undetermined. Trimming took 1 base from V and 9 from J, leaving 13 bases between them. There are 15 residues in the CDR3. In germline, CDR1 is MGHDK, CDR2 SYGVNS. The CDR3 protein is CASSEFGSSVSPLHF. The CDR3 bases are TGTGCCAGCAGTGAATTCGGCAGCTCAGTTTCACCCCTCCACTTT.

This clonotype was counted between two and nine times. The chain couples TRBV20-1 to TRBJ2-7; D is uncertain. The ends were cut back, 0 bases at V and 6 bases at J, with 15 bases in the middle. Germline V gene lookup returns CDR1 DFQATT and CDR2 SNEGSKA (reference sequence). This CDR3 has 14 residues. The CDR3 DNA follows: TGCAGTGCTAGAGAAGACGGATGGGAAATCGAGCAGTACTTC. Its protein is CSAREDGWEIEQYF.

This chain joins TRBV10-3 and TRBJ1-1; 7 nucleotides match TRBD1. After removal of 6 bases from V and 6 bases from J, the junction contained 10 bases not matched to a gene. The CDR3 is 14 amino acids. The germline CDR1 and CDR2 sequences are ENHRY and SYGVKD. The CDR3 DNA is TGTGCCATCAGCCCCAAGACAGGGATCGCTGAAGCTTTCTTT. Its translation: CAISPKTGIAEAFF.

This clonotype was seen ten or more times. V and J are TRBV7-2 and TRBJ1-5, with D uncertain. CDR3 length: 15 amino acids. V was shortened by 4 bases and J by 0 bases, with 10 bases between the two germline ends. Per germline, CDR1 SGHTA and CDR2 FQGNSA. CDR3 coding DNA: TGTGCCAGCAGCTCCCGGGGTGATAGCAATCAGCCCCAGCATTTT. This encodes CASSSRGDSNQPQHF.

This clonotype was seen at least ten times. This chain connects TRBV7-9 to TRBJ2-2, with a weak D call TRBD1 (5 bases). The CDR3 contains 15 residues. V shed 5 bases and J shed 0 bases, with 10 bases lying between them. Looked up from germline, CDR1 is SEHNR and CDR2 is FQNEAQ (reference sequence). This CDR3 reads CASSEGASNTGELFF. CDR3 DNA sequence: TGTGCCAGCAGCGAAGGGGCTTCGAACACCGGGGAGCTGTTTTTT.

This clonotype was counted at least ten times. The chain recombines TRBV7-8 with TRBJ1-5; no definite D call. Looked up from germline, CDR1 is SGHVS and CDR2 is FQNEAQ. This CDR3 spans 17 amino acids. The V end lost 3 bases, the J end lost 7 bases, and 22 bases lay between the germline ends. The CDR3 region is CASSFGRIGPSGQPQHF. The CDR3 coding sequence is TGTGCCAGCAGCTTTGGCCGGATAGGGCCCTCGGGGCAGCCCCAGCATTTT.

This clonotype was seen a few times. J is TRBJ2-1 and V is TRBV7-2, with D maybe TRBD2 (6 bases). Germline V gives CDR1 SGHTA, CDR2 FQGNSA. This CDR3 has 14 residues. V gave up 5 bases and J gave up 5 bases, with 13 bases separating them. This CDR3 reads CASSPNWGDNEQFF. The CDR3 DNA is TGTGCCAGCAGCCCTAATTGGGGGGACAATGAGCAGTTCTTC.

This clonotype has at least ten counts. The V gene is TRBV6-1, the J gene TRBJ2-7; D not certain. V lost 2 bases and J lost 6, with 11 bases in between. CDR3 length: 13 amino acids. CDR1 MNHNS and CDR2 SASEGT come from the germline V gene. The CDR3 here is CASSERGVVEQYF. The CDR3 nucleotides read TGTGCCAGCAGTGAAAGAGGAGTAGTCGAGCAGTACTTC.